The 3 T cell receptor beta chains presented below share a single source sample, sequenced in a study of regulatory T cells in long-lasting Graves disease. The authors built TCR beta libraries using iRepertoire HTBI primers and Arm-PCR of CDR3 regions. One entry per CDR3 protein, called by TCRdb with MiXCR from the multiplex PCR reads. The table includes approximately 400,000 distinct CDR3 sequences, about a quarter detected once. Time point in this sample: persistent/refractory GD, antithyroid drugs over 5 years with positive TRAb. The TCR library used RNA extracted from PBMCs. The specimen was peripheral blood mononuclear cells (PBMCs), collected when the disease was refractory, from a patient treated with antithyroid drugs. These receptors all come from a female donor with Graves disease.

The table lists this clonotype with many counts. The chain carries TRBV6-1 and TRBJ1-4; 7 bases match TRBD1. This CDR3 comprises 15 residues. The germline CDR1 and CDR2 sequences are MNHNS and SASEGT. V was pared by 5 bases and J by 11 bases, with 14 bases of the junction left unmatched. The CDR3 protein is CASSTSDRNLGKLFF. CDR3 sequence (DNA): TGTGCCAGCAGTACCTCGGACAGGAACCTAGGGAAACTGTTTTTT.

This rearrangement joins TRBV28 to TRBJ2-1, with D perhaps given as TRBD1 or TRBD2 (5 bases each). Trimming stripped 3 bases from V and 1 base from J, with 16 bases between. Per germline, CDR1 MDHEN and CDR2 SYDVKM. The CDR3 consists of 17 residues. The chain's CDR3 is CASSFEAFWGSYNEQFF. The CDR3 region has the DNA TGTGCCAGCAGTTTTGAGGCTTTTTGGGGGTCCTACAATGAGCAGTTCTTC.

The chain couples TRBV7-2 to TRBJ2-1; 11 nucleotides match TRBD2. Germline V gives CDR1 SGHTA, CDR2 FQGNSA. Trimming cost V 1 base and J 6 bases; bases outside gene matches: 8. This CDR3 is 17 amino acids long. DNA of the CDR3: TGTGCCAGCAGCTTAGTCCCCGCGACTAGCGGGACCAATGAGCAGTTCTTC. This encodes CASSLVPATSGTNEQFF.